These 27 T cell receptor beta chains came from one sample sequenced in a study of a mutant IDH1 vaccine in newly diagnosed glioma. The protocol was immunoSEQ multiplex PCR, while the TCRdb copy is restricted to in-frame clones and leaves out a portion. This repertoire shows around 64,000 clones, around 82% found once; its top ten account for about 4.8%. Specified time point: baseline, week 1 (first vaccination visit). The treatment: pre-vaccination baseline after standard-of-care therapy. Source: peripheral blood mononuclear cells (PBMCs), taken from a glioma patient treated with radiotherapy, temozolomide or both. Source of these receptors: a woman aged 18-29 years with glioma. Some clones in this sample may be carry-over from other donors' samples.

The rearrangement links TRBV5-8 to TRBJ1-1, with D maybe TRBD1 (6 bases). The CDR3 is 17 residues long. Germline V CDR1 and CDR2: SGHTS, YDEGEE. V dropped 3 bases and J dropped 2 bases, with 20 bases sitting between them. CDR3 amino acids: CASSYWRGGPGNTEAFF. In DNA, the CDR3 is TGTGCCAGCAGCTACTGGAGGGGGGGACCAGGCAACACTGAAGCTTTCTTT.

The chain recombines TRBV9 with TRBJ1-3; D is possibly TRBD1 (6 bases). Germline V gene sequence: CDR1 SGDLS, CDR2 YYNGEE. The CDR3 is 16 residues long. V was pared by 4 bases and J by 1 base, with 15 bases between. CDR3 DNA sequence: TGTGCCAGCAGCCTAGGGGGGACGGGGTCTGGAAACACCATATATTTT. The encoded protein is CASSLGGTGSGNTIYF.

This clone was detected a few times. The chain links TRBV27 to TRBJ1-1; D is uncertain. Germline CDR1 is MNHEY and CDR2 is SMNVEV (reference sequence). The CDR3 covers 14 residues. The V end lost 2 bases, the J end lost 1 base, and 8 bases lay between the germline ends. CDR3: CASSLVRSNTEAFF. The CDR3 DNA is TGTGCCAGCAGTTTAGTCAGATCGAACACTGAAGCTTTCTTT.

The chain couples TRBV5-1 to TRBJ1-1; D remains ambiguous. V was cut by 4 bases and J by 0 bases, with 19 bases left in between. Per germline, CDR1 SGHRS and CDR2 YFSETQ. The CDR3 has 17 residues. The CDR3 is CASSPRQGREMNTEAFF. The CDR3 DNA reads TGCGCCAGCAGCCCCCGACAAGGGAGGGAGATGAACACTGAAGCTTTCTTT.

V usage is TRBV5-4 and J usage is TRBJ1-2; the match to TRBD1 covers 8 bases. V was clipped by 0 bases and J by 8 bases; unmatched bases: 12. The CDR3 runs 16 residues. Germline V gene data show CDR1 as SGHNT and CDR2 as YYREEE (reference sequence). In nucleotides, the CDR3 is TGTGCCAGCAGCTTGGAACAGGGGGGTACCTTCGGCGGCTACACCTTC. Encoded protein: CASSLEQGGTFGGYTF.

This clone has more than one count but fewer than ten. This rearrangement joins TRBV18 to TRBJ2-1; D is possibly TRBD2 (6 bases). V lost 6 bases and J lost 0, with 18 bases in between. The CDR3 runs 17 residues. CDR1 is KGHSH, CDR2 LQKENI, per germline. The CDR3, as DNA: TGTGCCAGCTCCCCCATGGCGCGGGGCCCCTCCTACAATGAGCAGTTCTTC. Its protein product is CASSPMARGPSYNEQFF.

The J gene is TRBJ2-7, the V gene TRBV7-9; 7 bases are a match to TRBD1. The CDR3 length is 15 residues. The J segment lost 2 bases and the V segment lost 5 bases, leaving 9 bases of the junction unmatched. Germline CDR1 SEHNR, CDR2 FQNEAQ (reference sequence). As DNA, the CDR3 is TGTGCCAGCAGCACTACTCCAGGGGGAGCCTACGAGCAGTACTTC. This translates into CASSTTPGGAYEQYF.

This rearrangement joins TRBV5-1 to TRBJ2-4, with 7 bases fitting TRBD2. Trimming removed 1 base from V and 9 bases from J; junction bases left unmatched: 10. The CDR3 extends over 15 amino acids. Germline-derived CDR1 and CDR2 are SGHRS and YFSETQ. The CDR3 loop reads CASSLNNAGVGIQYF. The CDR3 region has the DNA TGCGCCAGCAGCTTGAACAATGCGGGAGTTGGCATTCAGTACTTC.

This chain connects TRBV10-1 to TRBJ2-1; TRBD1 agrees at 8 bases. Per the germline V gene, CDR1 is WNHNN and CDR2 is SYGVQD (reference sequence). There are 14 residues in the CDR3. V trimming: 5 bases; J trimming: 5 bases; junction bases outside the gene matches: 5. This CDR3 reads CASSRAGGHNEQFF. DNA of the CDR3: TGCGCCAGCAGTAGGGCAGGGGGCCACAATGAGCAGTTCTTC.

The chain employs TRBV6-1 and TRBJ1-2; D possibly corresponds to TRBD1 (6 bases). The CDR3 has 14 residues. CDR1 MNHNS and CDR2 SASEGT come from the germline V gene. V lost 3 bases to trimming and J lost 4 bases, with 12 bases between them. This CDR3 is CASSEGRTVYGYTF. For the CDR3, the DNA is TGTGCCAGCAGTGAGGGGAGGACAGTCTATGGCTACACCTTC.

The V and J genes are TRBV4-1 and TRBJ1-4; D not resolved. Trimming took 4 bases from V and 8 from J, leaving 17 bases between them. CDR1 is MGHRA and CDR2 is YSYEKL in the germline V gene. The CDR3 spans 15 residues. The CDR3 loop reads CASSRGPVPSEKLFF. As DNA, the CDR3 is TGCGCCAGCAGCCGTGGCCCTGTCCCCTCGGAAAAACTGTTTTTT.

The rearrangement uses TRBV19 and TRBJ2-5; 7 nucleotides line up with TRBD2. Germline V gene lookup returns CDR1 LNHDA and CDR2 SQIVND (reference sequence). V gave up 4 bases and J gave up 1 base; unmatched junction bases: 3. This CDR3 is 14 amino acids long. CDR3 sequence: CASSREGTQETQYF. In DNA, the CDR3 is TGTGCCAGTAGTAGGGAGGGGACCCAAGAGACCCAGTACTTC.

The rearrangement uses TRBV7-2 and TRBJ2-3; D could derive from TRBD1 or TRBD2 (5 bases each). V lost 2 bases to trimming and J lost 1 base, with 16 bases between them. The length of the CDR3 is 17 residues. Germline V CDR1 and CDR2: SGHTA, FQGNSA. The CDR3 region has the DNA TGTGCCAGCAGCTTATCCTTATCAGGGAGCGGCACAGATACGCAGTATTTT. Its translation is CASSLSLSGSGTDTQYF.

V gene TRBV6-6 combines with J gene TRBJ2-3; weak D call: TRBD1 (5 bases). The CDR3 contains 15 residues. Trimming left V 8 bases short and J 0 bases short, with 15 bases between. CDR1 and CDR2 (germline): MNHNY, SVGAGI (reference sequence). The CDR3 nucleotides read TGTGCCAGCCGTCGACAGTCTACTAGCACAGATACGCAGTATTTT. Translated, it gives CASRRQSTSTDTQYF.

The CDR3 coding sequence is TGTGCCAGCAGTCGAGGCGGGAAGCAGTACTTC. Translation gives CASSRGGKQYF. The J gene is TRBJ2-7, the V gene TRBV27; tentatively, D is TRBD2 (6 bases). The V end lost 5 bases, the J end lost 8 bases, and 10 bases lay between the germline ends. The CDR3 spans 11 residues. Germline lookup yields CDR1 MNHEY and CDR2 SMNVEV (reference sequence).

This chain links TRBV4-3 with TRBJ1-2; D ambiguous. Germline CDR1 reads LGHNA; CDR2 reads YSLEER. The CDR3 totals 13 residues. With 0 bases removed from V and 10 bases from J, the gap between germline ends came to 12 bases. The CDR3 DNA reads TGCGCCAGCAGCCAAGATCGGGCAGCTCTCTACACCTTC. This gives the protein CASSQDRAALYTF.

The V gene is TRBV11-3, the J gene TRBJ2-7; no firm D call. This CDR3 spans 13 amino acids. Between the trimmed V and J ends, which lost 3 bases and 6 bases, there was a span of 12 bases. Per germline, CDR1 SGHNT and CDR2 YENEEA. CDR3 in DNA: TGTGCCAGCAGCTTTGAATTGCTGGGCGAGCAGTACTTC. Translated, it gives CASSFELLGEQYF.

This clone was observed a handful of times. This sequence joins TRBV7-9 and TRBJ2-1; 9 nucleotides agree with TRBD1. CDR1 is SEHNR, CDR2 FQNEAQ, per germline (reference sequence). The junction had 3 bases not matched to a gene; V was cut back by 5 bases and J by 7 bases. This CDR3 comprises 13 residues. This CDR3 is CASSPQGANEQFF. The CDR3 nucleotides read TGTGCCAGCAGCCCACAGGGGGCTAATGAGCAGTTCTTC.

This clone was observed once. V is TRBV11-2 and J is TRBJ2-7; D might be TRBD1 (5 bases). The length of the CDR3 is 13 residues. The germline V gene has CDR1 SGHAT and CDR2 FQNNGV. V was clipped by 5 bases and J by 5 bases, with 13 bases between them. The CDR3 spells CASSNIPGHEQYF. Here the CDR3 DNA reads TGTGCCAGCAGCAATATCCCAGGGCACGAGCAGTACTTC. The full variable domain, in which reference TRBV11-2 and TRBJ2-7 provide the parts outside the CDR3, is EAGVAQSPRYKIIEKRQSVAFWCNPISGHATLYWYQQILGQGPKLLIQFQNNGVVDDSQLPKDRFSAERLKGVDSTLKIQPAKLEDSAVYLCASSNIPGHEQYFGPGTRLTVT.

The V and J genes are TRBV6-5 and TRBJ1-2; perhaps TRBD1 as D (6 bases). In germline, CDR1 is MNHEY, CDR2 SVGAGI. The CDR3 runs to 13 residues. V lost 2 bases, J lost 8 bases, and 12 bases lay in between. CDR3 in DNA: TGTGCCAGCAGTTACCGGACAGTGGGGGGCTACACCTTC. It encodes CASSYRTVGGYTF.

This clone has only a few counts. The chain combines TRBV13 with TRBJ2-2; 7 bases map to TRBD2. There are 17 residues in the CDR3. From germline, CDR1 is PRHDT and CDR2 FYEKMQ (reference sequence). V lost 2 bases, J lost 1 base, and 7 bases stayed unmatched. The CDR3 nucleotides are TGTGCCAGCAGCTTATCCCCAGCGGGATGGAACACCGGGGAGCTGTTTTTT. It yields the protein CASSLSPAGWNTGELFF.

The V and J genes are TRBV4-3 and TRBJ2-7; D is undetermined. Germline V lookup: CDR1 LGHNA, CDR2 YSLEER. The germline V and J ends were trimmed by 0 bases and 1 base, with 10 bases remaining between them. The CDR3 loop spans 15 amino acids. The CDR3 sequence is CASSQELLRSYEQYF. The CDR3 DNA follows: TGCGCCAGCAGCCAAGAGCTTCTCAGATCCTACGAGCAGTACTTC.

The chain joins TRBV5-4 to TRBJ1-1; no clear D gene. In germline, CDR1 is SGHNT, CDR2 YYREEE (reference sequence). V was cut by 2 bases and J by 0 bases, with 11 bases left in between. This CDR3 is built from 15 residues. The CDR3 here is CASSFPGRMNTEAFF. The CDR3 bases are TGTGCCAGCAGCTTCCCAGGTCGGATGAACACTGAAGCTTTCTTT.

In its sample, this clone was seen once. This chain joins TRBV4-1 and TRBJ2-2; unclear D gene. Germline V CDR1 and CDR2: MGHRA, YSYEKL. The CDR3 spans 14 residues. V gave up 2 bases and J gave up 8 bases, with 12 bases separating them. The CDR3 spells CASSQPGAGGELFF. The CDR3 DNA sequence: TGCGCCAGCAGCCAACCCGGTGCTGGGGGGGAGCTGTTTTTT.

The chain links TRBV6-1 to TRBJ1-1; 7 bases agree with TRBD1. Germline CDR1 is MNHNS and CDR2 is SASEGT. The junction had 5 bases not matched to a gene; V was cut back by 5 bases and J by 5 bases. CDR3 length equals 13 residues. The CDR3: CASSPRGITEAFF. DNA of the CDR3: TGTGCCAGCAGTCCCAGGGGGATTACTGAAGCTTTCTTT.

This clone was observed a single time. The V call is TRBV19, the J call TRBJ2-7, with D maybe TRBD1 (6 bases). V was shortened by 7 bases and J by 1 base, with 14 bases between the two germline ends. This CDR3 has 14 residues. The germline CDR1 and CDR2 sequences are LNHDA and SQIVND (reference sequence). Here the CDR3 reads CASKIRGGSYEQYF. The DNA for the CDR3 is TGTGCCAGTAAGATCAGGGGTGGTTCCTACGAGCAGTACTTC.

The rearrangement links TRBV4-1 to TRBJ1-2; 7 bases line up with TRBD1. This CDR3 region has 17 residues. Germline V gives CDR1 MGHRA, CDR2 YSYEKL. V shed 0 bases, J shed 0 bases, and the junction held 7 bases outside the gene matches. As DNA, the CDR3 is TGCGCCAGCAGCCAAGATCGAGGGGACAGTTCTAACTATGGCTACACCTTC. Amino acid sequence: CASSQDRGDSSNYGYTF.